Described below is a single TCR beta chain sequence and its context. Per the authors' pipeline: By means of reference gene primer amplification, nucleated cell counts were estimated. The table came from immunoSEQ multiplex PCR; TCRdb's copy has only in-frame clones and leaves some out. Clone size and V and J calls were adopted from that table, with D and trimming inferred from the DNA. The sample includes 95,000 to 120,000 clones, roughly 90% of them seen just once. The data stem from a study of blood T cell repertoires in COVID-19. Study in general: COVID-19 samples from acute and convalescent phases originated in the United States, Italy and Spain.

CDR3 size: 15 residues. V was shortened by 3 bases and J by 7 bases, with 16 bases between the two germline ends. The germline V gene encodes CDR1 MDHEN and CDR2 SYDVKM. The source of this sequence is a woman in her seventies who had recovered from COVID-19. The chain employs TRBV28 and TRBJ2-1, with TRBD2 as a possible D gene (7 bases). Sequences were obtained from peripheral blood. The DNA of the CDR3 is TGTGCCAGCAGTTTCGGGGGGCGAGGAAGGAATGAGCAGTTCTTC. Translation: CASSFGGRGRNEQFF. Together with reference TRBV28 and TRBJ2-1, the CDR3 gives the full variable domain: DVKVTQSSRYLVKRTGEKVFLECVQDMDHENMFWYRQDPGLGLRLIYFSYDVKMKEKGDIPEGYSVSREKKERFSLILESASTNQTSMYLCASSFGGRGRNEQFFGPGTRLTVL.